Below, 31 T cell receptor beta chains from the same sample are listed, as sequenced in a study of OX40 agonist ivuxolimab in advanced cancers. The repertoire was sequenced with immunoSEQ multiplex PCR; TCRdb's copy has only in-frame clones and lacks some. The table has about 25,000 clones, around four fifths seen once; the top ten hold about 25%. Here the sequenced sample was CD4+ or CD8+ T cells sorted from blood, taken in a trial of the OX40 agonist ivuxolimab. The source is an adult with an advanced solid tumor such as melanoma, head and neck, liver or kidney cancer.

The chain uses TRBV18 and TRBJ1-5, with 8 bases matching TRBD1. The junction had 17 bases not matched to a gene; V was cut back by 4 bases and J by 0 bases. This CDR3 is 20 amino acids long. Germline loops: CDR1 KGHSH, CDR2 LQKENI. CDR3 nucleotides: TGTGCCAGCTCACGAATGGGACAGGTTCCCCCTCCTTATAGCAATCAGCCCCAGCATTTT. Its translation: CASSRMGQVPPPYSNQPQHF.

A note on this clone: Germline and junction disagree at one end, which may indicate a read error. The chain carries TRBV2 and TRBJ2-1; D is uncertain. Germline values: CDR1 SNHLY, CDR2 FYNNEI. The CDR3 is 14 amino acids. DNA of the CDR3: TGTGCCAGTAGTGACCCACGTGCTTACAATGAGCAGTTCTTC. This gives the protein CASSDPRAYNEQFF.

The chain joins TRBV5-6 to TRBJ1-2; TRBD1 aligns across 9 bases. Germline CDR1 and CDR2: SGHDT and YYEEEE. The J segment lost 3 bases and the V segment lost 2 bases, leaving 2 bases of the junction unmatched. CDR3 size: 14 residues. This CDR3 reads CASSFRTGDYGYTF. In nucleotides, the CDR3 is TGTGCCAGCAGCTTCCGGACAGGGGACTATGGCTACACCTTC.

The chain uses TRBV4-1 and TRBJ2-5; TRBD2 might be the D (6 bases). CDR1 MGHRA and CDR2 YSYEKL come from the germline V gene. The CDR3 spans 14 residues. The V and J ends lost 0 bases and 5 bases respectively, with 10 bases between them. The CDR3 protein is CASSQDNSGETQYF. The CDR3 region has the DNA TGCGCCAGCAGCCAAGATAACAGCGGGGAGACCCAGTACTTC.

The sample holds one count of this clone. The J gene is TRBJ2-1, the V gene TRBV30; D call uncertain. This CDR3 spans 11 amino acids. V was trimmed by 2 bases and J by 7 bases, leaving 6 bases between them. Per germline, CDR1 GTSNPN and CDR2 SVGIG (reference sequence). The CDR3 DNA reads TGTGCCTGGAGTCTCTCAAATGAGCAGTTCTTC. As protein: CAWSLSNEQFF.

The chain joins TRBV19 to TRBJ2-7; 10 bases are shared with TRBD1. The germline gives CDR1 LNHDA, CDR2 SQIVND (reference sequence). The length of the CDR3 is 17 residues. Unmatched junction bases numbered 14, after V lost 7 bases and J lost 2 bases. CDR3 region: CASITPRQGAMPYEQYF. The CDR3 DNA is TGTGCCAGTATTACCCCAAGACAGGGGGCAATGCCCTACGAGCAGTACTTC.

This chain joins TRBV9 and TRBJ1-1, with D possibly being TRBD1 (5 bases). CDR3 length equals 16 residues. The germline CDR1 and CDR2 sequences are SGDLS and YYNGEE. With 4 bases removed from V and 0 bases from J, the gap between germline ends came to 16 bases. CDR3 nucleotides: TGTGCCAGCAGCTCCAGGGTGGAGGATTTGAACACTGAAGCTTTCTTT. This sequence encodes CASSSRVEDLNTEAFF.

The chain links TRBV10-3 to TRBJ1-2, with D tentatively TRBD1 (5 bases). Germline CDR1 ENHRY, CDR2 SYGVKD. The CDR3 totals 13 residues. Trimming left V 2 bases short and J 4 bases short, with 8 bases between. CDR3 nucleotides: TGTGCCATCAGTGAGCTGGGGCCCTATGGCTACACCTTC. Translating gives CAISELGPYGYTF.

The chain joins TRBV7-9 to TRBJ2-1; no firm D call. Looked up from germline, CDR1 is SEHNR and CDR2 is FQNEAQ (reference sequence). Trimming shortened V by 5 bases and J by 0 bases, and 17 bases separated the two germline ends. CDR3 length: 17 residues. DNA for the CDR3: TGTGCCAGCAGCCCCCGATTTGCCGAGAGCTCCTACAATGAGCAGTTCTTC. It yields the protein CASSPRFAESSYNEQFF.

This clone was observed a single time. The chain has TRBV7-9 and TRBJ1-1; maybe TRBD1 (6 bases). V was pared by 1 base and J by 2 bases, with 11 bases between. The CDR3 totals 15 residues. Germline values: CDR1 SEHNR, CDR2 FQNEAQ (reference sequence). CDR3 nucleotides: TGTGCCAGCAGCTTAGATGGGGGGCTAAACACTGAAGCTTTCTTT. This translates into CASSLDGGLNTEAFF.

J is TRBJ1-2 and V is TRBV27; D not certain. The germline gives CDR1 MNHEY, CDR2 SMNVEV (reference sequence). Trimming removed 3 bases at V and 8 bases at J, with 13 bases between. This CDR3 is built from 13 residues. CDR3 amino acids: CASSFPPPWGYTF. For the CDR3, the DNA is TGTGCCAGCAGTTTTCCCCCCCCATGGGGCTACACCTTC.

Sample share makes this clone medium-sized (0.01 to 0.1%). The V gene is TRBV6-6, the J gene TRBJ1-1; D gene ambiguous. Germline values: CDR1 MNHNY, CDR2 SVGAGI (reference sequence). V gave up 7 bases and J gave up 6 bases, with 18 bases separating them. There are 14 residues in the CDR3. This CDR3 reads CASTNYIPNSEAFF. DNA of the CDR3: TGTGCCAGCACCAATTATATCCCAAACTCTGAAGCTTTCTTT.

The DNA for the CDR3 is TGCGCCAGCAGCCAGGGGCGCGGGACCGCCTATGGCTACACCTTC. Residues: CASSQGRGTAYGYTF. This chain connects TRBV4-3 to TRBJ1-2; D possibly corresponds to TRBD1 (5 bases). With 3 bases removed from V and 4 bases from J, the gap between germline ends came to 15 bases. CDR1 LGHNA and CDR2 YSLEER come from the germline V gene. This CDR3 spans 15 amino acids.

This rearrangement joins TRBV4-1 to TRBJ2-1; D gene unclear. The germline V and J ends were trimmed by 4 bases and 2 bases, with 15 bases remaining between them. CDR1 and CDR2 (germline): MGHRA, YSYEKL. The CDR3 extends over 16 amino acids. The CDR3 region has the DNA TGCGCCAGCAGCCCGATCTGGCCGGCGACCTACAATGAGCAGTTCTTC. Translated, it gives CASSPIWPATYNEQFF.

This chain connects TRBV19 to TRBJ2-7; 7 nucleotides agree with TRBD1. Trimming took 7 bases from V and 7 from J; bases not matched to a gene: 10. This CDR3 region has 13 residues. Germline CDR1 is LNHDA and CDR2 is SQIVND (reference sequence). CDR3 DNA: TGTGCCAGTAAGGAGACAGGGTCTCAAGAGCAGTACTTC. As protein: CASKETGSQEQYF.

This rearrangement joins TRBV4-1 to TRBJ2-3; D gene unclear. Trimming cost V 4 bases and J 5 bases, with 7 bases left between them. The CDR3 is made up of 12 amino acids. From germline, CDR1 is MGHRA and CDR2 YSYEKL. CDR3 nucleotides: TGCGCCAGCAGCCGAGATAGAGATACGCAGTATTTT. Translated: CASSRDRDTQYF.

This sequence joins TRBV7-9 and TRBJ2-3; 11 bases line up with TRBD2. Germline V gene data show CDR1 as SEHNR and CDR2 as FQNEAQ (reference sequence). Germline trimming cut 4 bases from V and 2 bases from J; bases unmatched to any gene: 14. CDR3 length: 19 amino acids. Here the CDR3 reads CASSSEETSGVLFTDTQYF. CDR3 in DNA: TGTGCCAGCAGCTCTGAGGAGACTAGCGGGGTACTCTTCACAGATACGCAGTATTTT.

This chain connects TRBV6-4 to TRBJ1-2, with a tentative D call TRBD1 (6 bases). This CDR3 comprises 15 residues. CDR1 and CDR2 from the germline V gene are MRHNA and SNTAGT. Trimming stripped 3 bases from V and 2 bases from J, with 13 bases between. The CDR3 region is CASSEGGTANYGYTF. CDR3 DNA sequence: TGTGCCAGCAGTGAAGGGGGTACGGCAAACTATGGCTACACCTTC.

This chain links TRBV28 with TRBJ1-6; the match to TRBD1 covers 8 bases. This CDR3 contains 15 residues. Germline V gene data show CDR1 as MDHEN and CDR2 as SYDVKM. V trimming: 2 bases; J trimming: 11 bases; junction bases outside the gene matches: 8. The CDR3 sequence: CASSLGQGYRTPLHF. For the CDR3, the DNA is TGTGCCAGCAGTTTAGGACAGGGTTACAGGACACCCCTCCACTTT.

This clone was counted once. This CDR3 is CASSLDRAQETSPLHF. In DNA form, the CDR3 reads TGTGCCAGTAGCCTCGACAGGGCACAGGAGACTTCACCCCTCCACTTT. V gene TRBV19 combines with J gene TRBJ1-6; 7 bases fit TRBD1. Per germline, CDR1 LNHDA and CDR2 SQIVND (reference sequence). V trimming: 6 bases; J trimming: 9 bases; junction bases outside the gene matches: 14. This CDR3 has 16 amino acids.

The chain links TRBV30 to TRBJ1-5; D not certain. Trimming stripped 2 bases from V and 2 bases from J, with 4 bases between. The CDR3 contains 12 residues. The germline V gene encodes CDR1 GTSNPN and CDR2 SVGIG (reference sequence). The CDR3 sequence is CAWSTGNQPQHF. As DNA, the CDR3 is TGTGCCTGGAGTACGGGCAATCAGCCCCAGCATTTT.

This clone was seen just once. The chain couples TRBV9 to TRBJ2-1, with 8 bases lining up with TRBD1. The CDR3 totals 14 residues. With V trimmed by 4 bases and J by 8 bases, 8 bases remained unmatched. Per the germline V gene, CDR1 is SGDLS and CDR2 is YYNGEE. The CDR3 reads CASSPGQGKDEQFF. The CDR3 DNA sequence: TGTGCCAGCAGCCCCGGACAGGGAAAAGATGAGCAGTTCTTC.

The chain carries TRBV7-9 and TRBJ1-4, with 8 bases that match TRBD1. The CDR3 sequence is 16 residues long. In germline, CDR1 is SEHNR, CDR2 FQNEAQ (reference sequence). Germline trimming cut 5 bases from V and 8 bases from J; bases unmatched to any gene: 13. The CDR3 sequence is CASSQTWDRSSEKLFF. The CDR3 coding sequence is TGTGCCAGCAGCCAAACATGGGACAGGTCAAGCGAAAAACTGTTTTTT. Combining the CDR3 with reference TRBV7-9 and TRBJ1-4 gives the whole variable domain DTGVSQNPRHKITKRGQNVTFRCDPISEHNRLYWYRQTLGQGPEFLTYFQNEAQLEKSRLLSDRFSAERPKGSFSTLEIQRTEQGDSAMYLCASSQTWDRSSEKLFFGSGTQLSVL.

The CDR3 is CASSPNLGSGELFF. The CDR3 region has the DNA TGTGCCAGCAGCCCGAATCTGGGTTCCGGGGAGCTGTTTTTT. The V gene is TRBV7-7, the J gene TRBJ2-2, with D hard to call. Trimming took 5 bases from V and 6 from J, leaving 13 bases between them. The CDR3 is made up of 14 amino acids. Germline CDR1 is SSHAT and CDR2 is FNYEAQ (reference sequence).

This chain links TRBV2 with TRBJ2-5; no reliable D call. The CDR3 is 12 amino acids. CDR1 is SNHLY, CDR2 FYNNEI, per germline. The V end lost 10 bases, the J end lost 2 bases, and 11 bases lay between the germline ends. For the CDR3, the DNA is TGTGCCACTATAGCCAGACAAGAGACCCAGTACTTC. This codes for CATIARQETQYF. The full variable domain, completed using reference TRBV2 and TRBJ2-5, is EPEVTQTPSHQVTQMGQEVILRCVPISNHLYFYWYRQILGQKVEFLVSFYNNEISEKSEIFDDQFSVERPDGSNFTLKIRSTKLEDSAMYFCATIARQETQYFGPGTRLLVL.

The chain employs TRBV6-1 and TRBJ2-2; D call uncertain. In germline, CDR1 is MNHNS, CDR2 SASEGT. This CDR3 region has 11 residues. Trimming pared 7 bases from V and 8 bases from J, leaving 8 bases between. Here the CDR3 DNA reads TGTGCCAGCAATCCTGCTGGGGAGCTGTTTTTT. Translating it yields CASNPAGELFF.

The chain recombines TRBV2 with TRBJ1-4; perhaps TRBD1 as D (6 bases). V shed 6 bases and J shed 6 bases, with 8 bases lying between them. CDR1 is SNHLY, CDR2 FYNNEI, per germline. This CDR3 is 12 amino acids long. CDR3 coding DNA: TGTGCCAGCAGACAGGGTGATGAAAAACTGTTTTTT. This codes for CASRQGDEKLFF.

This chain uses TRBV6-6 with TRBJ2-3, with TRBD1 as a possible D gene (6 bases). The V gene's germline CDR1 is MNHNY and CDR2 SVGAGI (reference sequence). V was trimmed by 8 bases and J by 7 bases, leaving 19 bases between them. The CDR3 has 14 residues. CDR3 DNA: TGTGCCAGCGCGGAGCCGGGACAAACTTATACGCAGTATTTT. This translates into CASAEPGQTYTQYF.

The rearrangement uses TRBV6-5 and TRBJ1-2; D is unclear. Germline V CDR1 and CDR2: MNHEY, SVGAGI. CDR3 length: 14 residues. V dropped 5 bases and J dropped 3 bases, with 13 bases sitting between them. The CDR3 sequence is CASSEQFLDYGYTF. The DNA for the CDR3 is TGTGCCAGCAGTGAGCAGTTCTTGGACTATGGCTACACCTTC.

The chain uses TRBV2 and TRBJ2-7; no reliable D call. In germline, CDR1 is SNHLY, CDR2 FYNNEI. The length of the CDR3 is 11 residues. V lost 3 bases and J lost 5, with 5 bases in between. The CDR3 spells CASSDINEQYF. The CDR3, as DNA: TGTGCCAGCAGTGATATCAACGAGCAGTACTTC.

V gene TRBV7-9 combines with J gene TRBJ2-3; D gene unclear. Looked up from germline, CDR1 is SEHNR and CDR2 is FQNEAQ (reference sequence). The ends were cut back, 7 bases at V and 4 bases at J, with 9 bases in the middle. The CDR3 length is 12 residues. CDR3 coding DNA: TGTGCCAGCACCCCGACCCCAGATACGCAGTATTTT. Amino acid sequence: CASTPTPDTQYF.